The 10 T cell receptor beta chains given below trace back to one sample, sequenced in a study of blood T cell dynamics during melanoma immunotherapy. This sample's time point: week 3, after first cycle of checkpoint inhibitor. Some clones are missing from TCRdb's copy, which holds only in-frame ones; the method was immunoSEQ multiplex PCR. The sample includes 8,500 to 11,000 clones, roughly nine tenths of them seen just once. Sequencing was performed on blood, taken from a patient treated with checkpoint blockade. Source of these receptors: a human donor with melanoma.

The J gene is TRBJ2-1, the V gene TRBV5-1, with D perhaps matching TRBD1 (6 bases). The CDR3 consists of 14 residues. Germline V gene lookup returns CDR1 SGHRS and CDR2 YFSETQ. The V end was cut by 4 bases, the J end by 0 bases, with 8 bases between. This CDR3 reads CASSAGDSYNEQFF. CDR3 in DNA: TGCGCCAGCAGCGCAGGGGACTCCTACAATGAGCAGTTCTTC.

This clone showed up just once. The genes are TRBV2 and TRBJ2-3, with D maybe TRBD2 (6 bases). Trimming removed 4 bases at V and 3 bases at J, with 17 bases between. The CDR3 contains 16 residues. Looked up from germline, CDR1 is SNHLY and CDR2 is FYNNEI. The CDR3 DNA reads as TGTGCCAGCAGTGGGCCAGGAGGGGCGAGGACAGATACGCAGTATTTT. Encoded protein: CASSGPGGARTDTQYF.

The chain carries TRBV7-9 and TRBJ2-7, with D hard to call. The V gene lost 5 bases and the J gene lost 4 bases, with 18 bases spanning the gap. Germline CDR1 reads SEHNR; CDR2 reads FQNEAQ (reference sequence). The CDR3 is 15 residues long. The CDR3 reads CASSVYVAVRYEQYF. DNA of the CDR3: TGTGCCAGCAGCGTCTACGTCGCGGTGAGGTACGAGCAGTACTTC.

The chain couples TRBV7-8 to TRBJ1-4; D call uncertain. The V end was cut by 5 bases, the J end by 0 bases, with 16 bases between. The CDR3 is made up of 17 amino acids. The germline gives CDR1 SGHVS, CDR2 FQNEAQ. CDR3 loop: CASSPLRPGPTNEKLFF. The CDR3 nucleotides read TGTGCCAGCAGCCCACTCAGACCTGGTCCAACTAATGAAAAACTGTTTTTT.

The J gene is TRBJ1-2, the V gene TRBV14; weak D call: TRBD1 (5 bases). In germline, CDR1 is SGHDN, CDR2 FVKESK. The CDR3 length is 14 residues. Trimming shortened V by 0 bases and J by 4 bases, and 9 bases separated the two germline ends. CDR3 bases: TGTGCCAGCAGCCAAGAGGCCCAGGGCTATGGCTACACCTTC. This sequence encodes CASSQEAQGYGYTF.

The V and J genes are TRBV7-9 and TRBJ2-3; 11 bases line up with TRBD2. This CDR3 region has 16 residues. CDR1 is SEHNR and CDR2 is FQNEAQ in the germline V gene (reference sequence). The V and J ends lost 5 bases and 3 bases, in that order; junction bases with no gene match: 7. The CDR3 sequence: CASSPTSGSGTDTQYF. The CDR3 DNA reads TGTGCCAGCAGCCCTACTAGCGGGAGTGGAACAGATACGCAGTATTTT.

CDR3: CASSQDQWGLGNSPLHF. The DNA of the CDR3 is TGTGCCAGCAGCCAAGATCAATGGGGCCTTGGGAATTCACCCCTCCACTTT. This chain uses TRBV14 with TRBJ1-6; weak D call: TRBD1 (5 bases). This CDR3 has 17 residues. The V end lost 0 bases, the J end lost 7 bases, and 16 bases lay between the germline ends. Germline CDR1 and CDR2: SGHDN and FVKESK.

This chain connects TRBV4-2 to TRBJ2-7; D perhaps matches TRBD2 (6 bases). The length of the CDR3 is 17 residues. Germline-derived CDR1 and CDR2 are LGHNA and YNFKEQ. V was shortened by 5 bases and J by 3 bases, with 23 bases between the two germline ends. CDR3 amino acids: CASSLAWTTGVVYEQYF. Here the CDR3 DNA reads TGTGCCAGCAGCTTGGCCTGGACTACGGGGGTGGTCTACGAGCAGTACTTC.

The gene calls are TRBV6-6 and TRBJ1-1, with D perhaps TRBD1 (5 bases). CDR1 is MNHNY and CDR2 is SVGAGI in the germline V gene (reference sequence). The V and J ends lost 2 bases and 0 bases respectively, with 7 bases between them. The CDR3 sequence is 14 residues long. CDR3 nucleotide sequence: TGTGCCAGCAGTTACGGGACCTTGAACACTGAAGCTTTCTTT. Amino acid sequence: CASSYGTLNTEAFF.

The chain joins TRBV27 to TRBJ2-1, with 7 positions matching TRBD1. The V and J ends lost 3 bases and 0 bases, in that order; junction bases with no gene match: 2. The CDR3 is 15 residues long. From germline, CDR1 is MNHEY and CDR2 SMNVEV (reference sequence). This chain's CDR3 is CASSFTGVSYNEQFF. CDR3 nucleotide sequence: TGTGCCAGCAGTTTTACAGGGGTCTCCTACAATGAGCAGTTCTTC.